The 2 T cell receptor beta chains below were found in one sample sequenced in a study of blood T cell repertoires in COVID-19. Method: immunoSEQ multiplex PCR; TCRdb's copy keeps in-frame clones and lacks some. Of 200,000 or so clones in the sample, about 88% were seen once. Sequenced input: peripheral blood. The source of these receptors is a man aged 65 to 79 with active or convalescent COVID-19.

V usage is TRBV6-1 and J usage is TRBJ1-3; D ambiguous. Trimming took off 3 bases at V and 8 bases at J, with 5 bases between the two ends. The CDR3 sequence is 11 residues long. Germline V lookup: CDR1 MNHNS, CDR2 SASEGT. CDR3 DNA sequence: TGTGCCAGCAGTGATCGGTACACCATATATTTT. This encodes CASSDRYTIYF.

The V gene is TRBV7-2, the J gene TRBJ1-3, with D unclear. V gave up 0 bases and J gave up 4 bases, with 13 bases separating them. This CDR3 region has 16 residues. The V gene's germline CDR1 is SGHTA and CDR2 FQGNSA. The CDR3 DNA reads TGTGCCAGCAGCTTAGCTGTCAGGCCCGTCGGAAACACCATATATTTT. This sequence encodes CASSLAVRPVGNTIYF.